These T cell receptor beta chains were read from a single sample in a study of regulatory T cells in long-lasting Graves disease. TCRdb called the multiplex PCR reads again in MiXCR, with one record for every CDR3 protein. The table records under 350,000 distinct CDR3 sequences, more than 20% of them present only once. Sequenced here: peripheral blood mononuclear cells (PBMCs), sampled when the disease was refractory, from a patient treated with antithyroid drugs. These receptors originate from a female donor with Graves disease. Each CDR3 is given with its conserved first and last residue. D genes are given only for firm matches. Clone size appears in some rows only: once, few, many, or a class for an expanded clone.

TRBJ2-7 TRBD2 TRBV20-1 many CSARDTGTGGNYEQYF TGCAGTGCTAGAGATACAGGGACGGGAGGGAACTACGAGCAGTACTTC
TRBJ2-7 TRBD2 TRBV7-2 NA CASSWGLAGGGYEQYF TGTGCCAGCAGCTGGGGACTAGCGGGAGGGGGGTACGAGCAGTACTTC
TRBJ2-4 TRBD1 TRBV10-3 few CAISEGTGLNF TGTGCCATCAGTGAGGGGACAGGATTAAACTTC
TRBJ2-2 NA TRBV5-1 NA CASSLGSGGTGELFF TGCGCCAGCAGCTTGGGAAGTGGGGGAACCGGGGAGCTGTTTTTT
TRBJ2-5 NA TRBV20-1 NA CSASTRGTQYF TGCAGTGCTTCCACAAGGGGGACCCAGTACTTC
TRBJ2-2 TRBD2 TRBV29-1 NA CSVGLANTGELFF TGCAGCGTTGGACTAGCCAACACCGGGGAGCTGTTTTTT
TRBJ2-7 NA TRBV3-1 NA CASSQEADSSYEQYF TGTGCCAGCAGCCAAGAGGCCGATAGCTCCTACGAGCAGTACTTC
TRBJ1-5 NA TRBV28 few CASDNRELHQPQHF TGTGCCAGCGACAACAGGGAACTTCATCAGCCCCAGCATTTT
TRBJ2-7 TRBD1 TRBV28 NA CASSSGQVGYEQYF TGTGCCAGCAGTAGCGGACAGGTGGGCTACGAGCAGTACTTC
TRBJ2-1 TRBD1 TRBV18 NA CASSPSRGIGNEQFF TGTGCCAGCTCACCATCCAGGGGGATCGGCAATGAGCAGTTCTTC
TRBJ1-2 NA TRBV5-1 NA CASSLGSLVGYTF TGCGCCAGCAGCCTCGGGTCCCTGGTTGGCTACACCTTC
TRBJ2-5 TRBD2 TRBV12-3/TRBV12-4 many CASSMSGSLETQYF TGTGCCAGCAGTATGAGCGGGAGTTTGGAGACCCAGTACTTC
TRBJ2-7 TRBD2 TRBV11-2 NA CASSSQLSGSPYEQYF TGTGCCAGCAGCTCCCAGCTCAGCGGGAGCCCCTACGAGCAGTACTTC
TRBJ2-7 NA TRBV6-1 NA CASSVVERSYEQYF TGTGCCAGCAGTGTGGTTGAGCGTTCCTACGAGCAGTACTTC
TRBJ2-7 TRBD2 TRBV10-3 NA CAISESSGSGVGEQYF TGTGCCATCAGTGAGTCTAGCGGGAGTGGCGTGGGTGAGCAGTACTTC
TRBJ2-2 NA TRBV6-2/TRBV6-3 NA CASSYSIARYGPNTGELFF TGTGCCAGCAGTTACTCGATAGCTAGATACGGACCGAACACCGGGGAGCTGTTTTTT